These T cell receptor beta chains were read from a single sample in a study of OX40 agonist ivuxolimab in advanced cancers. The protocol was immunoSEQ multiplex PCR, while the TCRdb copy is restricted to in-frame clones and leaves out a portion. The sample contains approximately 82,000 clones, 65% to 90% of which appear only once. The sequenced sample was CD4+ or CD8+ T cells sorted from blood, obtained in a trial of the OX40 agonist ivuxolimab. These receptors all come from an adult with an advanced solid tumor such as melanoma, head and neck, liver or kidney cancer. Both conserved end residues are part of each CDR3. The D gene is left open where the match is weak. Clone size is not always given. Where it is, it says once, few, many or a class for expanded clones.

J gene: TRBJ2-1
V gene: TRBV5-1
D gene: NA
clone size: once
CDR3 protein: CASSLTAGGNEQFF
CDR3 DNA: TGCGCCAGCAGCTTAACCGCCGGGGGCAATGAGCAGTTCTTC

J gene: TRBJ2-1
V gene: TRBV20-1
D gene: NA
clone size: once
CDR3 protein: CSASYINEQFF
CDR3 DNA: TGCAGTGCTAGCTACATCAATGAGCAGTTCTTC

J gene: TRBJ1-2
V gene: TRBV11-2
D gene: TRBD1
clone size: NA
CDR3 protein: CASSLDRLETGGIHGYTF
CDR3 DNA: TGTGCCAGCAGCTTAGATCGACTCGAGACAGGGGGGATTCATGGCTACACCTTC

J gene: TRBJ2-3
V gene: TRBV5-4
D gene: TRBD2
clone size: NA
CDR3 protein: CASHSGSTDTQYF
CDR3 DNA: TGTGCCAGCCATAGCGGGAGCACAGATACGCAGTATTTT

J gene: TRBJ1-1
V gene: TRBV27
D gene: TRBD1
clone size: NA
CDR3 protein: CASSPRTGGINTEAFF
CDR3 DNA: TGTGCCAGCAGCCCGCGGACAGGGGGTATAAACACTGAAGCTTTCTTT

J gene: TRBJ2-5
V gene: TRBV18
D gene: TRBD2
clone size: NA
CDR3 protein: CASSPTSGQETQYF
CDR3 DNA: TGTGCCAGCTCCCCAACTAGCGGCCAAGAGACCCAGTACTTC

J gene: TRBJ2-5
V gene: TRBV5-4
D gene: NA
clone size: NA
CDR3 protein: CASSSGAPDSQETQYF
CDR3 DNA: TGTGCCAGCAGCTCCGGGGCACCTGATTCACAAGAGACCCAGTACTTC

J gene: TRBJ2-3
V gene: TRBV9
D gene: NA
clone size: NA
CDR3 protein: CASSPYPADTDTQYF
CDR3 DNA: TGTGCCAGCAGCCCATACCCGGCTGACACAGATACGCAGTATTTT

J gene: TRBJ2-1
V gene: TRBV5-1
D gene: NA
clone size: NA
CDR3 protein: CASSLGPRGDNEQFF
CDR3 DNA: TGCGCCAGCAGCTTGGGTCCCAGGGGAGACAATGAGCAGTTCTTC

J gene: TRBJ2-6
V gene: TRBV30
D gene: NA
clone size: NA
CDR3 protein: CAWSVGGNGANVLTF
CDR3 DNA: TGTGCCTGGAGTGTAGGAGGGAATGGGGCCAACGTCCTGACTTTC

J gene: TRBJ2-7
V gene: TRBV7-3
D gene: NA
clone size: NA
CDR3 protein: CASSLRPGAYEQYF
CDR3 DNA: TGTGCCAGCAGCTTAAGGCCAGGGGCTTACGAGCAGTACTTC

J gene: TRBJ1-4
V gene: TRBV11-3
D gene: NA
clone size: NA
CDR3 protein: CASSLGPRGNNEKLFF
CDR3 DNA: TGTGCCAGCAGCTTGGGTCCCCGCGGGAATAATGAAAAACTGTTTTTT

J gene: TRBJ1-2
V gene: TRBV6-1
D gene: TRBD1
clone size: NA
CDR3 protein: CASSKNRGLDYGYTF
CDR3 DNA: TGTGCCAGCAGTAAAAACAGGGGGCTTGACTATGGCTACACCTTC

J gene: TRBJ2-1
V gene: TRBV9
D gene: NA
clone size: NA
CDR3 protein: CASSVEGFDEQFF
CDR3 DNA: TGTGCCAGCAGCGTAGAGGGGTTCGATGAGCAGTTCTTC

J gene: TRBJ2-7
V gene: TRBV27
D gene: TRBD1
clone size: NA
CDR3 protein: CASRRTGVNEQYF
CDR3 DNA: TGTGCCAGCAGACGGACAGGGGTTAACGAGCAGTACTTC

J gene: TRBJ2-1
V gene: TRBV30
D gene: TRBD1
clone size: NA
CDR3 protein: CAWSLGTGARNEQFF
CDR3 DNA: TGTGCCTGGAGTCTTGGGACAGGGGCGCGCAATGAGCAGTTCTTC

J gene: TRBJ2-7
V gene: TRBV5-1
D gene: TRBD2
clone size: NA
CDR3 protein: CASSLRTSGPYEQYF
CDR3 DNA: TGCGCCAGCAGCTTGAGGACTAGCGGGCCCTACGAGCAGTACTTC

J gene: TRBJ1-5
V gene: TRBV19
D gene: NA
clone size: NA
CDR3 protein: CASSIQYRNVQNQPQHF
CDR3 DNA: TGTGCCAGTAGTATTCAGTACCGGAACGTCCAAAATCAGCCCCAGCATTTT

J gene: TRBJ2-7
V gene: TRBV6-6
D gene: TRBD1
clone size: NA
CDR3 protein: CASSNRDRGREQYF
CDR3 DNA: TGTGCCAGCAGTAACCGGGACAGGGGGCGTGAGCAGTACTTC

J gene: TRBJ2-3
V gene: TRBV4-1
D gene: TRBD2
clone size: NA
CDR3 protein: CASSQGPAGGYTSTDTQYF
CDR3 DNA: TGCGCCAGCAGCCAAGGCCCAGCGGGAGGGTACACTAGCACAGATACGCAGTATTTT

J gene: TRBJ2-3
V gene: TRBV14
D gene: NA
clone size: NA
CDR3 protein: CASSQGGFWADTQYF
CDR3 DNA: TGTGCCAGCAGCCAAGGCGGATTTTGGGCAGATACGCAGTATTTT

J gene: TRBJ2-1
V gene: TRBV2
D gene: NA
clone size: NA
CDR3 protein: CASSVLAGLNEQFF
CDR3 DNA: TGTGCCAGCAGTGTCCTAGCTGGGCTAAATGAGCAGTTCTTC

J gene: TRBJ1-5
V gene: TRBV5-1
D gene: TRBD1
clone size: NA
CDR3 protein: CASSLDGQGGNQPQHF
CDR3 DNA: TGCGCCAGCAGCTTGGATGGACAGGGTGGCAATCAGCCCCAGCATTTT

J gene: TRBJ1-2
V gene: TRBV4-1
D gene: NA
clone size: NA
CDR3 protein: CASSQDPQGYGYTF
CDR3 DNA: TGCGCCAGCAGCCAAGACCCACAGGGATATGGCTACACCTTC

J gene: TRBJ2-2
V gene: TRBV7-3
D gene: TRBD1
clone size: NA
CDR3 protein: CASSPDRTGVTGELFF
CDR3 DNA: TGTGCCAGCAGCCCCGATCGGACAGGGGTTACCGGGGAGCTGTTTTTT

J gene: TRBJ2-1
V gene: TRBV7-2
D gene: NA
clone size: NA
CDR3 protein: CASSPQSSLSGNGQFF
CDR3 DNA: TGTGCCAGCAGCCCCCAATCAAGTCTTTCGGGCAACGGGCAGTTCTTC

J gene: TRBJ2-1
V gene: TRBV10-2
D gene: TRBD1
clone size: NA
CDR3 protein: CASSISGGTGAYNEQFF
CDR3 DNA: TGCGCCAGCAGTATATCCGGCGGGACAGGGGCCTACAATGAGCAGTTCTTC

J gene: TRBJ2-7
V gene: TRBV2
D gene: NA
clone size: NA
CDR3 protein: CASSEQQSSYEQYF
CDR3 DNA: TGTGCCAGCAGTGAACAACAGAGCTCCTACGAGCAGTACTTC

J gene: TRBJ1-1
V gene: TRBV4-1
D gene: NA
clone size: NA
CDR3 protein: CASSQDSGGNTEAFF
CDR3 DNA: TGCGCCAGCAGCCAAGATTCCGGGGGGAACACTGAAGCTTTCTTT

J gene: TRBJ1-5
V gene: TRBV28
D gene: NA
clone size: NA
CDR3 protein: CASSYGGFNQPQHF
CDR3 DNA: TGTGCCAGCAGTTACGGGGGGTTCAATCAGCCCCAGCATTTT

J gene: TRBJ2-1
V gene: TRBV18
D gene: TRBD1
clone size: NA
CDR3 protein: CASSPNTLGQGDSYNEQFF
CDR3 DNA: TGTGCCAGCTCACCGAATACCCTGGGACAGGGGGATTCCTACAATGAGCAGTTCTTC

J gene: TRBJ2-3
V gene: TRBV5-1
D gene: NA
clone size: few
CDR3 protein: CASSSPWGTDTQYF
CDR3 DNA: TGCGCCAGCAGCTCTCCCTGGGGCACAGATACGCAGTATTTT

J gene: TRBJ2-2
V gene: TRBV18
D gene: NA
clone size: NA
CDR3 protein: CASSASQRGELFF
CDR3 DNA: TGTGCCAGCTCAGCAAGTCAGCGCGGGGAGCTGTTTTTT

J gene: TRBJ1-4
V gene: TRBV5-1
D gene: TRBD1
clone size: NA
CDR3 protein: CASSVTGEEEKLFF
CDR3 DNA: TGCGCCAGCAGCGTGACAGGGGAAGAAGAAAAACTGTTTTTT

J gene: TRBJ1-1
V gene: TRBV2
D gene: NA
clone size: few
CDR3 protein: CATRAGTEAFF
CDR3 DNA: TGTGCCACTAGGGCCGGCACTGAAGCTTTCTTT

J gene: TRBJ2-7
V gene: TRBV6-1
D gene: NA
clone size: NA
CDR3 protein: CASSEQGPQQYF
CDR3 DNA: TGTGCCAGCAGTGAACAGGGTCCTCAGCAGTACTTC

J gene: TRBJ2-7
V gene: TRBV10-1
D gene: NA
clone size: NA
CDR3 protein: CASIKRTESSSYEQYF
CDR3 DNA: TGCGCCAGCATCAAACGGACTGAGAGTAGCTCCTACGAGCAGTACTTC

J gene: TRBJ1-4
V gene: TRBV6-1
D gene: NA
clone size: NA
CDR3 protein: CASSEYGRNEKLFF
CDR3 DNA: TGTGCCAGCAGTGAGTACGGGCGTAATGAAAAACTGTTTTTT

J gene: TRBJ2-1
V gene: TRBV28
D gene: NA
clone size: NA
CDR3 protein: CASGASSYNEQFF
CDR3 DNA: TGTGCCAGCGGTGCAAGCTCCTACAATGAGCAGTTCTTC

J gene: TRBJ2-1
V gene: TRBV5-1
D gene: NA
clone size: NA
CDR3 protein: CASSLVTVDNEQFF
CDR3 DNA: TGCGCCAGCAGCTTGGTAACAGTGGACAATGAGCAGTTCTTC

J gene: TRBJ2-2
V gene: TRBV5-1
D gene: NA
clone size: NA
CDR3 protein: CASSPDSFRTGELFF
CDR3 DNA: TGCGCCAGCAGCCCCGACAGTTTTAGGACCGGGGAGCTGTTTTTT

J gene: TRBJ2-7
V gene: TRBV25-1
D gene: TRBD2
clone size: NA
CDR3 protein: CASSPSGAGVYEQYF
CDR3 DNA: TGTGCCAGCAGCCCTAGCGGAGCCGGAGTATACGAGCAGTACTTC

J gene: TRBJ2-1
V gene: TRBV4-1
D gene: TRBD2
clone size: once
CDR3 protein: CASSQVPGLAGAGEQFF
CDR3 DNA: TGCGCCAGCAGCCAAGTCCCGGGACTAGCGGGAGCTGGTGAGCAGTTCTTC

J gene: TRBJ2-3
V gene: TRBV6-5
D gene: TRBD2
clone size: NA
CDR3 protein: CASSAPGLEGDTQYF
CDR3 DNA: TGTGCCAGCAGTGCTCCGGGACTAGAAGGAGATACGCAGTATTTT

J gene: TRBJ2-5
V gene: TRBV12-1
D gene: NA
clone size: NA
CDR3 protein: CASSFPAWSGRLLETQYF
CDR3 DNA: TGTGCCAGCAGCTTCCCCGCGTGGAGCGGGAGGTTGTTGGAGACCCAGTACTTC

J gene: TRBJ1-5
V gene: TRBV10-2
D gene: NA
clone size: NA
CDR3 protein: CASSDRVKAQPQHF
CDR3 DNA: TGCGCCAGCAGTGACAGGGTAAAAGCTCAGCCCCAGCATTTT